The TCR beta chain under discussion was sequenced for a study of blood T cells in healthy people across ages. This CDR3 spans 17 amino acids. The V end was cut by 0 bases, the J end by 2 bases, with 14 bases between. The V gene's germline CDR1 is SGHKS and CDR2 YYEKEE (reference sequence). This clonotype has just a few counts. With a J-beta primer mix and a sample-barcoded 5' primer, a second PCR ran roughly 6 to 11 cycles. Each cDNA was tagged by a template-switch adaptor containing 12 random nucleotides. TCRdb re-analysed the 5' RACE reads in MiXCR, keeping a single row per CDR3 protein. The sample has over 600,000 distinct CDR3 sequences; 56% are singletons.

The genes are TRBV5-5 and TRBJ1-4; D is undetermined. This clonotype was sampled from a man aged 35-49 years in good health. Sequencing input: blood. The CDR3 nucleotides are TGTGCCAGCAGCTTGGCCAGCCTGAGGAGGACTAATGAAAAACTGTTTTTT. Translation: CASSLASLRRTNEKLFF.